The 24 T cell receptor beta chains below come from one sample, sequenced in a study of regulatory T cells in long-lasting Graves disease. Combining iRepertoire HTBI primers with Arm-PCR of CDR3 regions, the authors built TCR beta libraries. TCRdb reprocessed the multiplex PCR reads with MiXCR, giving one entry per CDR3 protein. Found here are roughly 420,000 distinct CDR3 sequences, 16% of them singletons; the top ten hold 20% to 25%. The time point here: newly diagnosed GD, antithyroid drugs for less than 3 months. RNA from PBMCs was the source of the TCR library. The same data also went into a second study, on T cells in Graves' hyperthyroidism and ophthalmopathy.

The material was peripheral blood mononuclear cells (PBMCs), obtained at new diagnosis, from a patient treated with antithyroid drugs. The receptors were gathered from a woman between 18 and 29 years old with Graves disease.

The chain joins TRBV7-9 to TRBJ1-5; D is unresolved. Between the trimmed V and J ends, which lost 5 bases and 6 bases, there was a span of 11 bases. This CDR3 is 13 amino acids long. Looked up from germline, CDR1 is SEHNR and CDR2 is FQNEAQ (reference sequence). CDR3 DNA sequence: TGTGCCAGCAGCCCACCGGCTGGTCAGCCCCAGCATTTT. This translates into CASSPPAGQPQHF.

This clonotype was detected only a few times. V gene TRBV30 combines with J gene TRBJ1-5; 8 bases are a match to TRBD1. J lost 6 bases, V lost 1 base, and 5 bases had no gene match. This CDR3 has 14 amino acids. Germline V CDR1 and CDR2: GTSNPN, SVGIG (reference sequence). The CDR3 is CAWSAGQGIQPQHF. The CDR3 DNA sequence: TGTGCCTGGAGTGCCGGACAGGGAATTCAGCCCCAGCATTTT. The entire variable domain, with the rest obtained from reference TRBV30 and TRBJ1-5, is as follows: SQTIHQWPATLVQPVGSPLSLECTVEGTSNPNLYWYRQAAGRGLQLLFYSVGIGQISSEVPQNLSASRPQDRQFILSSKKLLLSDSGFYLCAWSAGQGIQPQHFGDGTRLSIL.

This clonotype was seen at least ten times. J is TRBJ2-7 and V is TRBV2, with 7 bases lining up with TRBD2. Germline V gene lookup returns CDR1 SNHLY and CDR2 FYNNEI. The ends lost 7 bases at V and 3 bases at J; junction bases unmatched: 9. This CDR3 is built from 14 residues. CDR3 residues: CASNGEGILYEQYF. As DNA, the CDR3 is TGTGCCAGCAACGGGGAGGGAATACTCTACGAGCAGTACTTC.

A few counts support this clonotype. The chain recombines TRBV24-1 with TRBJ2-1; 9 nucleotides line up with TRBD2. The CDR3 is 17 amino acids. V lost 1 base, J lost 2 bases, and 5 bases stayed unmatched. Germline V lookup: CDR1 KGHDR, CDR2 SFDVKD. The CDR3 nucleotides read TGTGCCACCAGTGATTTCCATAGCGGGGGAACCTACAATGAGCAGTTCTTC. This encodes CATSDFHSGGTYNEQFF.

In this sample, this clonotype turned up a few times. The chain links TRBV20-1 to TRBJ2-1; TRBD2 matches at 9 bases. The CDR3 runs to 16 residues. Germline V gene lookup returns CDR1 DFQATT and CDR2 SNEGSKA (reference sequence). Losses at the gene ends were 0 bases for V and 4 bases for J; bases not matched to a gene: 7. The CDR3 region has the DNA TGCAGTGCTAGAGATAAGGGGACTAGCAGATACAATGAGCAGTTCTTC. The encoded protein is CSARDKGTSRYNEQFF.

This clonotype was picked up a small number of times. Germline and junction disagree at one end, which may indicate a read error. The gene calls are TRBV7-7 and TRBJ2-2; TRBD2 matches at 12 bases. The CDR3 spans 19 residues. The germline V gene has CDR1 SSHAT and CDR2 FNYEAQ (reference sequence). CDR3 region: CASSLVPSGRAPNTGELFF. CDR3 in DNA: TGTGCTAGCAGCTTAGTTCCTAGCGGGAGGGCTCCGAACACCGGGGAGCTGTTTTTT.

The sample holds a few counts of this clonotype. Lacking the conserved final phenylalanine or tryptophan, this CDR3 likely reflects a read error. This sequence joins TRBV2 and TRBJ2-7, with D possibly matching TRBD1 (6 bases). V lost 1 base, J lost 7 bases, and 14 bases lay in between. Germline CDR1 SNHLY, CDR2 FYNNEI. The CDR3 is 14 amino acids. The CDR3 region is CASSEGRGLGEQYS. DNA of the CDR3: TGTGCCAGCAGTGAAGGCAGGGGCTTAGGAGAGCAGTACTCC.

This clonotype was seen at least ten times. The chain uses TRBV29-1 and TRBJ2-1; 8 bases map to TRBD2. The CDR3 is 14 amino acids. The germline CDR1 and CDR2 sequences are SQVTM and ANQGSEA. V gave up 3 bases and J gave up 7 bases; unmatched junction bases: 8. CDR3 loop: CSVEKGLVGNEQFF. The CDR3 region has the DNA TGCAGCGTTGAGAAGGGACTAGTTGGTAATGAGCAGTTCTTC.

In its sample, this clonotype was seen a few times. A much larger clone is a single base away; this may be a read error. In DNA, the CDR3 is TGTGCCAGCAGCCAGGTTTGGGGCGGGCCCTACGAGCAGTACTTC. Translation: CASSQVWGGPYEQYF. V gene TRBV11-2 combines with J gene TRBJ2-7; D tentatively fits TRBD1 or TRBD2 (5 bases each). The CDR3 length is 15 residues. Germline lookup yields CDR1 SGHAT and CDR2 FQNNGV. V was pared by 5 bases and J by 2 bases, with 16 bases between. The whole variable domain, filled in from reference TRBV11-2 and TRBJ2-7, reads EAGVAQSPRYKIIEKRQSVAFWCNPISGHATLYWYQQILGQGPKLLIQFQNNGVVDDSQLPKDRFSAERLKGVDSTLKIQPAKLEDSAVYLCASSQVWGGPYEQYFGPGTRLTVT.

Turning to this clonotype: A single base separates this from a much larger clone, so it may be a read error. The rearrangement uses TRBV28 and TRBJ2-1; D is ambiguous. The better agreement between TRBJ2-7 and the DNA end casts doubt on the J call. Germline-derived CDR1 and CDR2 are MDHEN and SYDVKM. The CDR3 is 15 amino acids. The CDR3 coding sequence is TGTGCCAGCAGTTTTTATTGGAAAACCTACAATGAGCAGTACTTC. Translated, it gives CASSFYWKTYNEQYF.

This clonotype was counted many times. V and J are TRBV10-1 and TRBJ2-7; 9 nucleotides align to TRBD2. Trimming removed 2 bases from V and 3 bases from J; junction bases left unmatched: 14. Germline V gives CDR1 WNHNN, CDR2 SYGVQD (reference sequence). The CDR3 has 18 residues. The CDR3 DNA reads as TGCGCCAGCAGTGAGAGTTCCATGCGGGAGGGCCGACTCTACGAGCAGTACTTC. This sequence encodes CASSESSMREGRLYEQYF.

This clonotype was observed a few times. The chain carries TRBV12-3 or TRBV12-4 and TRBJ2-1; tentative D call: TRBD2 (6 bases). CDR3 size: 16 residues. V lost 7 bases and J 3 bases, leaving 19 bases between the germline ends. The CDR3, as DNA: TGTGCCAGCACCCCGGGAGACACCCTTTTCTACAATGAGCAGTTCTTC. It is translated as CASTPGDTLFYNEQFF.

This clonotype was picked up many times. This rearrangement joins TRBV5-1 to TRBJ2-7, with 8 bases lining up with TRBD1. CDR3 size: 15 residues. Germline V gene lookup returns CDR1 SGHRS and CDR2 YFSETQ. Trimming cost V 1 base and J 4 bases; bases outside gene matches: 7. The CDR3 loop reads CASSLRQGPSYEQYF. CDR3 sequence (DNA): TGCGCCAGCAGCTTGCGACAGGGGCCCTCGTACGAGCAGTACTTC. Using reference TRBV5-1 and TRBJ2-7 for the parts outside the CDR3, the full variable domain is KAGVTQTPRYLIKTRGQQVTLSCSPISGHRSVSWYQQTPGQGLQFLFEYFSETQRNKGNFPGRFSGRQFSNSRSEMNVSTLELGDSALYLCASSLRQGPSYEQYFGPGTRLTVT.

Many counts were recorded for this clonotype. The rearrangement links TRBV20-1 to TRBJ2-1; 11 bases are a match to TRBD2. After removal of 8 bases from V and 3 bases from J, the junction contained 3 bases not matched to a gene. The CDR3 sequence is 13 residues long. Germline CDR1 reads DFQATT; CDR2 reads SNEGSKA (reference sequence). DNA of the CDR3: TGCAGTACCCTAGCGGGGGGCTACAATGAGCAGTTCTTC. Its translation: CSTLAGGYNEQFF.

This clonotype was counted many times. The chain joins TRBV20-1 to TRBJ2-7; 12 bases map to TRBD2. CDR3 length: 16 residues. Losses at the gene ends were 1 base for V and 6 bases for J; bases not matched to a gene: 10. Germline CDR1 and CDR2: DFQATT and SNEGSKA (reference sequence). This CDR3 is CSARAPLAGGPSEQYF. In nucleotides, the CDR3 is TGCAGTGCTAGAGCCCCACTAGCGGGAGGCCCGTCCGAGCAGTACTTC.

Worth noting for this clonotype: This likely came from a read error, as a far larger clone is one base away. The chain carries TRBV24-1 and TRBJ2-1; perhaps TRBD2 as D (5 bases). V lost 3 bases and J 10 bases, leaving 12 bases between the germline ends. Germline values: CDR1 KGHDR, CDR2 SFDVKD. This CDR3 has 13 amino acids. CDR3 sequence (DNA): TGTGCCACCAGTGATGGGCTAGCCTACGAGCAGTTCTTC. It encodes CATSDGLAYEQFF.

Of note for this clonotype: A much larger clonotype is one base distant, so this may be a read error. The V and J genes are TRBV27 and TRBJ2-5; D is possibly TRBD1 (5 bases). The CDR3 length is 13 residues. Germline-derived CDR1 and CDR2 are MNHEY and SMNVEV (reference sequence). The CDR3 sequence: CAGSSTAEETQYF. CDR3 in DNA: TGTGCCGGCAGTTCGACAGCCGAAGAGACCCAGTACTTC.

V usage is TRBV27 and J usage is TRBJ1-1, with TRBD1 matching 7 bases. J gave up 7 bases and V 0 bases, and 11 bases lay outside the gene matches. This CDR3 has 16 amino acids. CDR1 and CDR2 from the germline V gene are MNHEY and SMNVEV (reference sequence). The CDR3 DNA sequence: TGTGCCAGCAGTTTATCGCCCCCGGGACAGAGAATTGAAGCTTTCTTT. This sequence encodes CASSLSPPGQRIEAFF.

This clonotype has just one count. The junction departs from the called germline gene at one end, perhaps through a read error. The chain combines TRBV20-1 with TRBJ2-7; the D gene is possibly TRBD2 (6 bases). Looked up from germline, CDR1 is DFQATT and CDR2 is SNEGSKA (reference sequence). This CDR3 contains 14 residues. The CDR3 DNA follows: TGCGGTGCTAGAGATCGGCGGGGCTCCTACGAGCAGTACTTC. Translated, it gives CGARDRRGSYEQYF.

In this sample, this clonotype turned up many times. J is TRBJ2-7 and V is TRBV20-1, with 8 bases lining up with TRBD1. CDR1 is DFQATT, CDR2 SNEGSKA, per germline (reference sequence). The length of the CDR3 is 15 residues. V lost 1 base, J lost 0 bases, and 5 bases stayed unmatched. In nucleotides, the CDR3 is TGCAGTGCTAGAGGGCAGGGGGCCCCCTCCTACGAGCAGTACTTC. Amino acid sequence: CSARGQGAPSYEQYF.

This clonotype was seen ten or more times. This chain joins TRBV6-1 and TRBJ1-2; a weak D match, TRBD1 (5 bases). The CDR3 extends over 14 amino acids. Germline V gene lookup returns CDR1 MNHNS and CDR2 SASEGT. CDR3 in amino acids: CAISPGTSNYGYTF. In DNA form, the CDR3 reads TGTGCTATCAGTCCAGGGACCTCAAACTATGGCTACACCTTC.

The V and J genes are TRBV15 and TRBJ2-5, with 7 bases lining up with TRBD2. J was trimmed by 1 base and V by 0 bases; bases with no gene match: 8. CDR1 LNHNV and CDR2 YYDKDF come from the germline V gene (reference sequence). The CDR3 totals 17 residues. In nucleotides, the CDR3 is TGTGCCACCAGCAGAGATGTGCTAGCGGTAATCCAAGAGACCCAGTACTTC. It is translated as CATSRDVLAVIQETQYF.

This clonotype was recorded at least ten times. CDR3 loop: CASLGRINQPQHF. CDR3 nucleotides: TGTGCCAGCTTGGGACGGATCAATCAGCCCCAGCATTTT. J is TRBJ1-5 and V is TRBV12-3 or TRBV12-4, with D perhaps matching TRBD1 (5 bases). There are 13 residues in the CDR3. With 8 bases removed from V and 3 bases from J, the gap between germline ends came to 11 bases.

This clonotype was recorded at least ten times. The chain is built from TRBV5-1 and TRBJ2-7, with a tentative D call TRBD2 (5 bases). Looked up from germline, CDR1 is SGHRS and CDR2 is YFSETQ. The CDR3 sequence is 14 residues long. Trimming took 1 base from V and 0 from J, leaving 8 bases between them. The CDR3 protein is CASSLISGSYEQYF. CDR3 DNA: TGCGCCAGCAGCTTGATAAGCGGCTCCTACGAGCAGTACTTC.